These 2 T cell receptor beta chains originate from one sample sequenced in a study of Ad26.COV2.S vaccination and SARS-CoV-2 variants. Libraries were prepared by immunoSEQ multiplex PCR; TCRdb keeps only in-frame clonotypes and omits some of them. This sample has around 340,000 clones, with roughly 91% found just once. As for treatment: over 15 received Ad26.COV2.S at low or high dose, single or two shots; five or six received placebo; per-sample allocation not given. Material that was analyzed had been drawn on day 63 after the first vaccine or placebo injection. The sequenced sample was peripheral blood, obtained in a trial of Ad26.COV2.S vaccine versus placebo. All receptors derive from a person aged 18-65 years who received the Ad26.COV2.S COVID-19 vaccine or a placebo.

The J gene is TRBJ1-5, the V gene TRBV5-4; no definite D call. Looked up from germline, CDR1 is SGHNT and CDR2 is YYREEE (reference sequence). The CDR3 has 13 amino acids. The V end was cut by 2 bases, the J end by 4 bases, with 7 bases between. CDR3 sequence (DNA): TGTGCCAGCAGCTTCGACGGAAATCAGCCCCAGCATTTT. The encoded protein is CASSFDGNQPQHF.

This clone came up a few times. The chain recombines TRBV10-1 with TRBJ2-7, with 13 bases lining up with TRBD2. CDR1 and CDR2 from the germline V gene are WNHNN and SYGVQD (reference sequence). After removal of 4 bases from V and 4 bases from J, the junction contained 1 base not matched to a gene. The CDR3 has 14 residues. As DNA, the CDR3 is TGCGCCAGCAGTGGGACTAGCGGGAGTTACGAGCAGTACTTC. Protein sequence: CASSGTSGSYEQYF.